One and the same sample provided the 21 T cell receptor beta chains below, sequenced in a study of blood T cell repertoires in COVID-19. Sequencing used immunoSEQ multiplex PCR; TCRdb keeps in-frame clones, though not all of them. Of roughly 150,000 clones listed, roughly 80% are singletons. The material sequenced was peripheral blood. The receptor source for this set is a woman of 80 years or more with acute or convalescent COVID-19.

The chain joins TRBV19 to TRBJ2-7; 12 nucleotides match TRBD1. Trimming took 6 bases from V and 5 from J; bases not matched to a gene: 11. The CDR3 loop spans 16 amino acids. Germline CDR1 LNHDA, CDR2 SQIVND (reference sequence). The CDR3 coding sequence is TGTGCCAGTAGCGGGGACAGGGGGCCTCCGAGGAACGAGCAGTACTTC. It is translated as CASSGDRGPPRNEQYF. Together with reference TRBV19 and TRBJ2-7, the CDR3 gives the full variable domain: DGGITQSPKYLFRKEGQNVTLSCEQNLNHDAMYWYRQDPGQGLRLIYYSQIVNDFQKGDIAEGYSVSREKKESFPLTVTSAQKNPTAFYLCASSGDRGPPRNEQYFGPGTRLTVT.

The CDR3 nucleotides read TGTGCCAGCAGTTCGGTTACCACCGGGGAGCTGTTTTTT. Translation gives CASSSVTTGELFF. The genes are TRBV28 and TRBJ2-2; D not certain. The germline gives CDR1 MDHEN, CDR2 SYDVKM. The V end lost 4 bases, the J end lost 4 bases, and 7 bases lay between the germline ends. The CDR3 is 13 amino acids.

The rearrangement uses TRBV7-8 and TRBJ2-7; 9 bases align to TRBD2. From germline, CDR1 is SGHVS and CDR2 FQNEAQ. The CDR3 runs to 16 residues. After removal of 2 bases from V and 5 bases from J, the junction contained 10 bases not matched to a gene. In DNA form, the CDR3 reads TGTGCCAGCAGCTTACAACCGGCGGGGGGGCCGGACGAGCAGTACTTC. Translating gives CASSLQPAGGPDEQYF. Filled out from reference TRBV7-8 and TRBJ2-7, the complete variable domain reads GAGVSQSPRYKVAKRGQDVALRCDPISGHVSLFWYQQALGQGPEFLTYFQNEAQLDKSGLPSDRFFAERPEGSVSTLKIQRTQQEDSAVYLCASSLQPAGGPDEQYFGPGTRLTVT.

This clone was seen just once. This CDR3 is also generated by other DNA sequences in the sample. This chain connects TRBV18 to TRBJ2-7, with 9 positions matching TRBD1. V shed 6 bases and J 3 bases; nucleotides not matched to a gene: 6. Germline assignment: CDR1 KGHSH and CDR2 LQKENI. The CDR3 totals 14 residues. The CDR3 bases are TGTGCCAGCTCGCCCGGGACAGGGTACTACGAGCAGTACTTC. Translated: CASSPGTGYYEQYF.

The V and J genes are TRBV7-2 and TRBJ1-6; D is perhaps TRBD1 (5 bases). CDR1 is SGHTA, CDR2 FQGNSA, per germline. The V gene lost 3 bases and the J gene lost 7 bases, with 13 bases spanning the gap. The length of the CDR3 is 15 residues. The CDR3 region has the DNA TGTGCCAGCAGCTTCTGGCAGGGCGCCAATTCACCCCTCCACTTT. Amino acid sequence: CASSFWQGANSPLHF. The whole variable domain, remainder taken from reference TRBV7-2 and TRBJ1-6, is GAGVSQSPSNKVTEKGKDVELRCDPISGHTALYWYRQSLGQGLEFLIYFQGNSAPDKSGLPSDRFSAERTGGSVSTLTIQRTQQEDSAVYLCASSFWQGANSPLHFGNGTRLTVT.

This sequence joins TRBV6-5 and TRBJ1-2; tentative D call: TRBD1 (5 bases). The CDR3 has 15 amino acids. Germline V CDR1 and CDR2: MNHEY, SVGAGI. With 7 bases removed from V and 8 bases from J, the gap between germline ends came to 23 bases. This CDR3 reads CASTPRTPRAGGYTF. The CDR3 DNA is TGTGCCAGCACCCCCCGGACACCCCGGGCGGGGGGCTACACCTTC.

This chain connects TRBV6-6 to TRBJ1-4, with 7 bases that match TRBD1. Germline values: CDR1 MNHNY, CDR2 SVGAGI (reference sequence). The CDR3 covers 10 residues. The V and J ends lost 8 bases and 12 bases, in that order; junction bases with no gene match: 3. In nucleotides, the CDR3 is TGTGCCAGCCGAGACAGGGAACTGTTTTTT. Translation gives CASRDRELFF.

Only one count was recorded for this clone. J is TRBJ2-6 and V is TRBV19; D uncertain. Trimming removed 6 bases from V and 2 bases from J, with 11 bases in between. The CDR3 is 15 amino acids. CDR1 is LNHDA, CDR2 SQIVND, per germline (reference sequence). The CDR3 DNA reads TGTGCCAGTAGCTCCCCTAGAACTGGGGCCAACGTCCTGACTTTC. Translation: CASSSPRTGANVLTF.

The chain uses TRBV9 and TRBJ1-4; possible D gene TRBD1, 5 bases. The length of the CDR3 is 14 residues. Trimming cost V 4 bases and J 5 bases, with 12 bases left between them. Germline V lookup: CDR1 SGDLS, CDR2 YYNGEE. DNA for the CDR3: TGTGCCAGCAGCCAGACAGCGACGAATGAAAAACTGTTTTTT. It encodes CASSQTATNEKLFF.

This chain links TRBV4-1 with TRBJ1-2; D unclear. Germline V lookup: CDR1 MGHRA, CDR2 YSYEKL. Trimming stripped 4 bases from V and 5 bases from J, with 14 bases between. The CDR3 spans 14 residues. CDR3 sequence (DNA): TGCGCCAGCAGCCCGGTTACGGTCCCATATGGCTACACCTTC. Translating gives CASSPVTVPYGYTF.

This clone was counted many times. This sequence joins TRBV6-5 and TRBJ2-1, with TRBD1 matching 9 bases. Unmatched junction bases numbered 2, after V lost 8 bases and J lost 0 bases. This CDR3 is 14 amino acids long. In germline, CDR1 is MNHEY, CDR2 SVGAGI. The CDR3 here is CASGDRDSYNEQFF. In DNA form, the CDR3 reads TGTGCCAGCGGGGACAGGGACTCCTACAATGAGCAGTTCTTC.

The V and J genes are TRBV27 and TRBJ2-7, with TRBD1 matching 7 bases. The CDR3 contains 16 residues. V dropped 5 bases and J dropped 4; count of bases not matched to a gene: 14. Germline CDR1 is MNHEY and CDR2 is SMNVEV (reference sequence). CDR3 region: CASSPELTGWSYEQYF. In DNA form, the CDR3 reads TGTGCCAGCAGTCCCGAATTGACAGGGTGGTCTTACGAGCAGTACTTC.

The chain carries TRBV30 and TRBJ1-2, with 11 bases matching TRBD1. Germline trimming cut 2 bases from V and 3 bases from J; bases unmatched to any gene: 8. Germline V gene lookup returns CDR1 GTSNPN and CDR2 SVGIG (reference sequence). There are 16 residues in the CDR3. As DNA, the CDR3 is TGTGCCTGGAGTATCCTACCGGGACAGGGGGACTATGGCTACACCTTC. It yields the protein CAWSILPGQGDYGYTF.

The chain joins TRBV5-1 to TRBJ1-1; perhaps TRBD1 as D (5 bases). CDR3 length equals 17 residues. Germline assignment: CDR1 SGHRS and CDR2 YFSETQ. V lost 7 bases and J 0 bases, leaving 22 bases between the germline ends. The CDR3 bases are TGCGCCAGCCCCATCCCCAGGGCAGCTGGAATGAACACTGAAGCTTTCTTT. Its translation: CASPIPRAAGMNTEAFF.

This rearrangement joins TRBV14 to TRBJ2-3; TRBD2 agrees at 12 bases. The CDR3 has 14 residues. Germline values: CDR1 SGHDN, CDR2 FVKESK. The V segment lost 4 bases and the J segment 8 bases; nucleotides outside the gene matches: 4. The CDR3 nucleotides are TGTGCCAGCAGCCGGGGACTAGCGGGTCTTACGCAGTATTTT. Translated: CASSRGLAGLTQYF. The variable domain in full, with the rest retrieved from reference TRBV14 and TRBJ2-3, is EAGVTQFPSHSVIEKGQTVTLRCDPISGHDNLYWYRRVMGKEIKFLLHFVKESKQDESGMPNNRFLAERTGGTYSTLKVQPAELEDSGVYFCASSRGLAGLTQYFGPGTRLTVL.

This rearrangement joins TRBV3-1 (or the pseudogene TRBV3-2) to TRBJ2-1; D may be TRBD1 (6 bases). The length of the CDR3 is 12 residues. Germline V CDR1 and CDR2: LGHDT, YNNKEL (reference sequence). Trimming shortened V by 0 bases and J by 15 bases, and 12 bases separated the two germline ends. The CDR3 nucleotides read TGTGCCAGCAGCCAAGATCTGGGGACACCGTTCTTC. It codes for CASSQDLGTPFF.

DNA for the CDR3: TGTGCCTGGGAAGCGGGGGGGCCCCCGTTCTTC. Amino acids: CAWEAGGPPFF. This sequence joins TRBV30 and TRBJ2-1; 10 bases fit TRBD2. This CDR3 has 11 amino acids. The trim removed 5 bases at V and 15 bases at J, leaving 7 bases unmatched. CDR1 is GTSNPN, CDR2 SVGIG, per germline (reference sequence).

This clone was observed a single time. This chain links TRBV18 with TRBJ1-4; TRBD1 agrees at 7 bases. The junction had 4 bases not matched to a gene; V was cut back by 5 bases and J by 7 bases. Germline V gives CDR1 KGHSH, CDR2 LQKENI. This CDR3 contains 13 residues. The CDR3 bases are TGTGCCAGCTCAATTGGGACAGTTGAAAAACTGTTTTTT. This gives the protein CASSIGTVEKLFF.

V is TRBV2 and J is TRBJ2-3, with D unclear. Per germline, CDR1 SNHLY and CDR2 FYNNEI. This CDR3 has 15 amino acids. V shed 5 bases and J shed 6 bases, with 18 bases lying between them. CDR3 coding DNA: TGTGCCAGCAGTTCCCAGCAGGTTTACTCGGATACGCAGTATTTT. This translates into CASSSQQVYSDTQYF.

The V call is TRBV11-2, the J call TRBJ1-2; D is unresolved. Germline CDR1 is SGHAT and CDR2 is FQNNGV. With 2 bases removed from V and 5 bases from J, the gap between germline ends came to 3 bases. The CDR3 covers 11 residues. CDR3: CASSLRYGYTF. As DNA, the CDR3 is TGTGCCAGCAGCTTACGTTATGGCTACACCTTC.

The genes are TRBV18 and TRBJ1-2; D remains unclear. The germline V gene encodes CDR1 KGHSH and CDR2 LQKENI. The CDR3 runs to 14 residues. Trimming left V 5 bases short and J 2 bases short, with 12 bases between. CDR3 in amino acids: CASSTTPENYGYTF. CDR3 nucleotide sequence: TGTGCCAGCTCAACCACTCCGGAGAACTATGGCTACACCTTC.